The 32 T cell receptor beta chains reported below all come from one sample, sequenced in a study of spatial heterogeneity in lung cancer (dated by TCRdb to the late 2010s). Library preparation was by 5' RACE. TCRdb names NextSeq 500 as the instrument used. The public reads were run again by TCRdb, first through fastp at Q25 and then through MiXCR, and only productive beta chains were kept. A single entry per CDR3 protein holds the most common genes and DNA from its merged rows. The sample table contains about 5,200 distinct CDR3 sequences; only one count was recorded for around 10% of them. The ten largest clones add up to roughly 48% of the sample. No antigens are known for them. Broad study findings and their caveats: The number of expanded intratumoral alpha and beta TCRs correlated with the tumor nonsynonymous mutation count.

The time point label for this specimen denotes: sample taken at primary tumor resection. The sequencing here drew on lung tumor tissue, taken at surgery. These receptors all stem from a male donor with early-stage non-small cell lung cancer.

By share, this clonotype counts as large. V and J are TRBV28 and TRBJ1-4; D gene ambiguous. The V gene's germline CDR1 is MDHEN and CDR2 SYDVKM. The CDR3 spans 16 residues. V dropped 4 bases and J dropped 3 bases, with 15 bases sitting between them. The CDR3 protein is CASSSPYRRANEKLFF. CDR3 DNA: TGTGCCAGCAGTTCCCCGTACCGTCGGGCTAATGAAAAACTGTTTTTT.

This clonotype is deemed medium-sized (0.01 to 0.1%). CDR3 bases: TGTGCCAGCAGCTTAGCGACGGGGGGCAGGGAGCAGTTCTTC. It is translated as CASSLATGGREQFF. The chain links TRBV11-2 to TRBJ2-1; tentative D call: TRBD2 (7 bases). The CDR3 totals 14 residues. The V gene's germline CDR1 is SGHAT and CDR2 FQNNGV. V was cut by 1 base and J by 10 bases, with 14 bases left in between.

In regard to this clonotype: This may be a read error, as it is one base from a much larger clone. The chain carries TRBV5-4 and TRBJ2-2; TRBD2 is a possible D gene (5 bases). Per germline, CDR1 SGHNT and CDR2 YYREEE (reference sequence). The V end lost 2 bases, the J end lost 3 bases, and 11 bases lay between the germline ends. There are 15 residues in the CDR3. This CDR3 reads CASSFGVPDTGELFF. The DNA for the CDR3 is TGTGCCAGCAGCTTCGGGGTGCCCGACACCGGGGAGCTGTTTTTT.

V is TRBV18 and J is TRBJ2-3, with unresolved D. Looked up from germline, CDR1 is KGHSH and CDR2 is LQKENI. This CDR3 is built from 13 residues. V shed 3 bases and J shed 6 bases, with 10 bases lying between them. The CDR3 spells CASSPDLGDTQYF. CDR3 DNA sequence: TGTGCCAGCTCACCGGACCTTGGGGATACGCAGTATTTT.

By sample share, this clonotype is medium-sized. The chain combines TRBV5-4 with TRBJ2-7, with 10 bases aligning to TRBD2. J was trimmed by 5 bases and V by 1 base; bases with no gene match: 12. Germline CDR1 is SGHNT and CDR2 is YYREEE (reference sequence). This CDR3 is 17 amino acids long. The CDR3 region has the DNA TGTGCCAGCAGCTTGCTACCCCTCAGCGGGAGGGCCCACGAGCAGTACGTC. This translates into CASSLLPLSGRAHEQYV.

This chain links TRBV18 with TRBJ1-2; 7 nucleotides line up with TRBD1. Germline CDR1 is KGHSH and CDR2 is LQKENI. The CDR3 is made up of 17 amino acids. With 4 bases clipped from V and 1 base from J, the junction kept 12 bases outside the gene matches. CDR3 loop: CASSLGDSRTYNYGYTF. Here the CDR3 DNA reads TGTGCCAGCTCACTAGGGGACAGCCGCACTTATAACTATGGCTACACCTTC.

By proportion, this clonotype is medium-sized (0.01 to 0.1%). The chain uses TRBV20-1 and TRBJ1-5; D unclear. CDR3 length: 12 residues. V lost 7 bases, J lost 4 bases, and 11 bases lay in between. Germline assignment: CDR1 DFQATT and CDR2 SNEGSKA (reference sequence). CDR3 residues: CSVGSPNQPQHF. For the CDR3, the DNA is TGCAGTGTTGGCAGCCCTAATCAGCCCCAGCATTTT.

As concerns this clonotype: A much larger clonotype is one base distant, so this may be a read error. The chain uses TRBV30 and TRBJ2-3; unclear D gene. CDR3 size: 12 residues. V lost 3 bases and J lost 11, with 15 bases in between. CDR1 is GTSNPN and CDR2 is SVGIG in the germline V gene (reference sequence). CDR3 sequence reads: CAWRDTPPRQYF. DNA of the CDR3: TGTGCCTGGAGGGATACACCCCCACGGCAGTATTTT.

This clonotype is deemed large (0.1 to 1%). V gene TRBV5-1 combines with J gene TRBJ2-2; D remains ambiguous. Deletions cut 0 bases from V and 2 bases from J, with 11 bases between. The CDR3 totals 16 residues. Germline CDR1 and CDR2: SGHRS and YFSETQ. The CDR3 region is CASSLAWGSNTGELFF. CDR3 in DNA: TGCGCCAGCAGCTTGGCATGGGGTTCAAACACCGGGGAGCTGTTTTTT.

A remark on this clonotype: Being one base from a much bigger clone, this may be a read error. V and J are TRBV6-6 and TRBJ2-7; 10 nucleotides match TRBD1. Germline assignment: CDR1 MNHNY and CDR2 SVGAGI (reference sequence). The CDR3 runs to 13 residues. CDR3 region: CTSSRGQGYEQYF. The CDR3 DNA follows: TGTACCAGCAGTCGGGGACAGGGGTACGAGCAGTACTTC.

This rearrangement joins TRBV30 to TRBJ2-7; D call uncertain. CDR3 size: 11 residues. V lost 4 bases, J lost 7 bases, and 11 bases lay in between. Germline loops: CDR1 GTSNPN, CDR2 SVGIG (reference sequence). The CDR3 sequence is CAWMRSWEQYV. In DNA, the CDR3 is TGTGCCTGGATGAGGTCATGGGAGCAGTACGTC.

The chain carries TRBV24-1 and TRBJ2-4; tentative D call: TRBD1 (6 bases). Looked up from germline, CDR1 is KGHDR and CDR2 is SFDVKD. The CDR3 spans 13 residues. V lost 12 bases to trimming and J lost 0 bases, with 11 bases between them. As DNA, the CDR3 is TGTGCCCCCGAGGGGGTAGCCAAAAACATTCAGTACTTC. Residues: CAPEGVAKNIQYF.

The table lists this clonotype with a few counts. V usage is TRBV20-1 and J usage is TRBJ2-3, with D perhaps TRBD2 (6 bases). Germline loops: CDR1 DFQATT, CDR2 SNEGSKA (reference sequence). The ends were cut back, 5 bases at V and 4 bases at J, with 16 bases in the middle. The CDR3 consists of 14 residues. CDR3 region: CSAQTPGRPDTQYF. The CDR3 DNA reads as TGCAGTGCTCAGACCCCAGGGAGGCCAGATACGCAGTATTTT.

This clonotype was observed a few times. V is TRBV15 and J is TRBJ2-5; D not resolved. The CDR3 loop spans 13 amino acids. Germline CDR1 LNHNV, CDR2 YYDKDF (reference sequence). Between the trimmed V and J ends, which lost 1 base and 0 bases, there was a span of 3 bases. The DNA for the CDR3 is TGTGCCACCAGCAGAGGAAACCAAGAGACCCAGTACTTC. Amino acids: CATSRGNQETQYF.

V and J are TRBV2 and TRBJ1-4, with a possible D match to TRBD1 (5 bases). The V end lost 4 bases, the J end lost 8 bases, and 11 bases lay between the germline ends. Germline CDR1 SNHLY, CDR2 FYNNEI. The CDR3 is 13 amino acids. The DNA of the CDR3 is TGTGCCAGCAGTGGCAGGGCACTAGAAAAACTGTTTTTT. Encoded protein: CASSGRALEKLFF.

This CDR3 is CASQGALRGSPLHF. CDR3 bases: TGTGCCAGTCAGGGGGCCCTAAGGGGATCACCCCTCCACTTT. The V and J genes are TRBV12-3 or TRBV12-4 and TRBJ1-6; 8 positions match TRBD1. The CDR3 is made up of 14 amino acids. The ends lost 9 bases at V and 10 bases at J; junction bases unmatched: 11.

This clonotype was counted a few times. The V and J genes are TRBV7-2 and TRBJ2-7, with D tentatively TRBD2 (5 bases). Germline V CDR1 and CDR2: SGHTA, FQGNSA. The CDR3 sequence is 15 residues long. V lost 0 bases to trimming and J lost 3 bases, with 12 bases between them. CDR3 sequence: CASSLASGSNYEQYF. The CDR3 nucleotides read TGTGCCAGCAGCTTAGCGAGCGGCAGCAACTACGAGCAGTACTTC.

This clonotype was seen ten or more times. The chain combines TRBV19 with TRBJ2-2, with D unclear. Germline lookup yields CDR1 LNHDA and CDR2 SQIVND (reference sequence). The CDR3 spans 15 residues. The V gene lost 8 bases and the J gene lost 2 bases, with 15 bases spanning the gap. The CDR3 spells CASSPRTDNTGELFF. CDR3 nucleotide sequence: TGTGCCAGTTCCCCCCGAACGGATAACACCGGGGAGCTGTTTTTT.

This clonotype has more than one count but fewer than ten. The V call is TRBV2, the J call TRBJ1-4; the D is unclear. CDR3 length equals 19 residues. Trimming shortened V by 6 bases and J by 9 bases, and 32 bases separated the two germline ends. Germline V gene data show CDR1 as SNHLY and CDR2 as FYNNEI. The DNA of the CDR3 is TGTGCCAGCAGCGAACTAACTACATACAGCGGCACAGCAAGAAAAAAACTGTTTTTT. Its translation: CASSELTTYSGTARKKLFF. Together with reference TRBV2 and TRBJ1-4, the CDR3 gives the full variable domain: EPEVTQTPSHQVTQMGQEVILRCVPISNHLYFYWYRQILGQKVEFLVSFYNNEISEKSEIFDDQFSVERPDGSNFTLKIRSTKLEDSAMYFCASSELTTYSGTARKKLFFGSGTQLSVL.

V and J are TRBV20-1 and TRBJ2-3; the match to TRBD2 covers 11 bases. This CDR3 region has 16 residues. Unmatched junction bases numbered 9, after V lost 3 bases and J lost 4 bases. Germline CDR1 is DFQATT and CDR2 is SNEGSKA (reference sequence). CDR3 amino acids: CSASILAGGVADTQYF. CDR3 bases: TGCAGTGCTAGTATCCTAGCGGGAGGTGTGGCAGATACGCAGTATTTT.

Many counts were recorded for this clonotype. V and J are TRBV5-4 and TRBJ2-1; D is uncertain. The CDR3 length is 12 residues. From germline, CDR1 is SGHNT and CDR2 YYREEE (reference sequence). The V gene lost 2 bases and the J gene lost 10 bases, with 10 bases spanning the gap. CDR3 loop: CASSLFSDEQFF. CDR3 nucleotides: TGTGCCAGCAGCTTATTCTCAGACGAGCAGTTCTTC.

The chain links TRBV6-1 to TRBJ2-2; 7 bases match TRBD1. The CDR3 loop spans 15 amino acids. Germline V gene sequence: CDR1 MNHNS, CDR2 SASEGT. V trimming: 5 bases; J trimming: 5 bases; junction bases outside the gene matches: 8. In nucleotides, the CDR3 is TGTGCCAGCAGTCGCCGGGACAGATTTACCGGGGAGCTGTTTTTT. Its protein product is CASSRRDRFTGELFF.

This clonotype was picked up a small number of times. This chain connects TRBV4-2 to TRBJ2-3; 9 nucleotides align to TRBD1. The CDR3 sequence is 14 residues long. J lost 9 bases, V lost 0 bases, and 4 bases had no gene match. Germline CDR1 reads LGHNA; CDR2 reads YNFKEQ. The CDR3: CASSQDPGTGTQYF. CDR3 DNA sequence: TGTGCCAGCAGCCAAGATCCTGGGACAGGGACGCAGTATTTT.

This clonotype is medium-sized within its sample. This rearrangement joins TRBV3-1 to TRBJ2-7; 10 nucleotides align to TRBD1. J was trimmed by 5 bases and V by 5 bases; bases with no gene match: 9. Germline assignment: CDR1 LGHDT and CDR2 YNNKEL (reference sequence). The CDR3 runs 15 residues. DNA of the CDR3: TGTGCCAGCAGCATCCGACAGGGGGCTTTAGACGAGCAGTACTTC. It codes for CASSIRQGALDEQYF.

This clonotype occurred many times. As DNA, the CDR3 is TGTGCCAGCAGTTACTCGTCTCGGGGGTTTGAGCAGTTCTTC. Its protein is CASSYSSRGFEQFF. The chain recombines TRBV6-2 or TRBV6-3 with TRBJ2-1; maybe TRBD2 (6 bases). CDR1 is MNHEY, CDR2 SVGEGT, per germline. The CDR3 is 14 amino acids. Deletions cut 0 bases from V and 9 bases from J, with 12 bases between.

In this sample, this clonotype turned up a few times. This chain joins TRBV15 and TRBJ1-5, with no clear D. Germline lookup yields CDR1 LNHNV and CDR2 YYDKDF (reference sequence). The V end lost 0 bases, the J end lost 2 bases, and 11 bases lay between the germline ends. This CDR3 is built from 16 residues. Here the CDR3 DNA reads TGTGCCACCAGCAGAGATATCGGGGAGGGCAATCAGCCCCAGCATTTT. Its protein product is CATSRDIGEGNQPQHF.

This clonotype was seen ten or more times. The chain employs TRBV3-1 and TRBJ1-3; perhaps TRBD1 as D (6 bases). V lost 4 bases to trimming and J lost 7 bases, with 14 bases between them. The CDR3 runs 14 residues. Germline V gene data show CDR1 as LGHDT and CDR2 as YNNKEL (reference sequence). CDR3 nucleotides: TGTGCCAGCAGCCGAGACAGGACCGGGAACACCATATATTTT. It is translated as CASSRDRTGNTIYF.

CDR3 bases: TGTGCCAGCAGCTTGGGTGAGTCTAGCGGCCATGAGCAGTTCTTC. Protein sequence: CASSLGESSGHEQFF. V usage is TRBV5-6 and J usage is TRBJ2-1; TRBD2 aligns across 7 bases. The CDR3 runs 15 residues. CDR1 SGHDT and CDR2 YYEEEE come from the germline V gene. Trimming took 0 bases from V and 8 from J; bases not matched to a gene: 8.

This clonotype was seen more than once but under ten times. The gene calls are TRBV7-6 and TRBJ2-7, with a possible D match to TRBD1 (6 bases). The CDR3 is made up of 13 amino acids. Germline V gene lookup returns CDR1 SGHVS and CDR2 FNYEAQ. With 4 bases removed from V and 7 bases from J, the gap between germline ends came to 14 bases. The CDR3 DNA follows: TGTGCCAGCAGCTCAGGGACATCTTGGGAGCAGTACTTC. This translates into CASSSGTSWEQYF.

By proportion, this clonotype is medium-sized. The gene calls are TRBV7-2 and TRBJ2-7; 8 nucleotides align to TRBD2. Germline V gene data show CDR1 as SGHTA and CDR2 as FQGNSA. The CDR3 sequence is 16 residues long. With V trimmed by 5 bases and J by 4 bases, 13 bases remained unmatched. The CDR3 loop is CASSPGGGLGAYEQYF. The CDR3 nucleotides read TGTGCCAGCAGCCCGGGAGGGGGGCTTGGAGCATACGAGCAGTACTTC.

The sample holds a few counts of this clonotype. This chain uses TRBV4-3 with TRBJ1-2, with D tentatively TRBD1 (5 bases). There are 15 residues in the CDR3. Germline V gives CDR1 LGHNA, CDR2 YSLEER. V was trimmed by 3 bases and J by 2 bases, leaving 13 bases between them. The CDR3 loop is CASSHTREMNYGYTF. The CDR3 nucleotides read TGCGCCAGCAGCCATACCAGGGAAATGAACTATGGCTACACCTTC.

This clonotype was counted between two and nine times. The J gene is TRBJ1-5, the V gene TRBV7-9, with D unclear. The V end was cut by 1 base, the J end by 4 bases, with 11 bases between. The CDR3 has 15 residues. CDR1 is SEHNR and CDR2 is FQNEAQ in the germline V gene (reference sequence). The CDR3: CASSLDGRENQPQHF. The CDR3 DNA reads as TGTGCCAGCAGCTTAGATGGGAGGGAGAATCAGCCCCAGCATTTT.